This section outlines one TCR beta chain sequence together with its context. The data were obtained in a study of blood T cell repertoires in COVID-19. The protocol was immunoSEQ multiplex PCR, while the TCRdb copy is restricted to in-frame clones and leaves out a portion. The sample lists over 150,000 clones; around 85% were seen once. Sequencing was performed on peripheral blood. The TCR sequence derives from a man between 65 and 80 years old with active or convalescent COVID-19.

CDR3 residues: CASSLLGTGAGNTIYF. The CDR3 DNA reads TGCGCCAGCAGCTTGTTAGGGACAGGGGCTGGAAACACCATATATTTT. The genes are TRBV5-1 and TRBJ1-3, with 10 bases that match TRBD1. With V trimmed by 1 base and J by 2 bases, 3 bases remained unmatched. Germline V gene data show CDR1 as SGHRS and CDR2 as YFSETQ. The CDR3 covers 16 residues.